This entry describes one TCR beta chain. The data originate from a study of blood T cell repertoires in COVID-19. About the study: The origin of the acute and convalescent COVID-19 samples was the United States, Italy and Spain.

The table came from immunoSEQ multiplex PCR; TCRdb's copy has only in-frame clones and leaves some out. This table has some 110,000 clones, approximately 85% appearing once. This CDR3 has 12 amino acids. Germline V gene data show CDR1 as LNHNV and CDR2 as YYDKDF (reference sequence). V was shortened by 3 bases and J by 3 bases, with 6 bases between the two germline ends. Sequenced sample: peripheral blood. The chain joins TRBV15 to TRBJ2-7, with D tentatively TRBD2 (6 bases). The sequence came from a man aged 70 or older with acute or convalescent COVID-19. CDR3 coding DNA: TGTGCCACCAGCAGGGACTACTACGAGCAGTACTTC. This codes for CATSRDYYEQYF.